The next 11 T cell receptor beta chains were all read from a single sample in a study of T cells in tuberculosis. Assay used: immunoSEQ multiplex PCR; TCRdb lists only in-frame clones, some missing. This repertoire shows about 49,000 clones, about 95% found once; its top ten account for 1.1% to 1.5%. Sample time point: new active TB diagnosis, blood taken before or within 7 days of starting treatment. Sequenced material: PBMCs, taken at tuberculosis diagnosis. The receptors were sampled from an adult with tuberculosis.

The chain has TRBV2 and TRBJ2-2, with D unclear. Per the germline V gene, CDR1 is SNHLY and CDR2 is FYNNEI. V gave up 7 bases and J gave up 0 bases, with 9 bases separating them. CDR3 length equals 14 residues. CDR3 DNA sequence: TGTGCCAGCACCCGCCAGACGAACACCGGGGAGCTGTTTTTT. Its protein product is CASTRQTNTGELFF.

V and J are TRBV4-1 and TRBJ2-7, with D tentatively TRBD1 (5 bases). CDR1 and CDR2 (germline): MGHRA, YSYEKL. The CDR3 spans 14 residues. V lost 4 bases, J lost 0 bases, and 10 bases lay in between. CDR3 sequence (DNA): TGCGCCAGCAGCCCTTCTGGGGCCTCCTACGAGCAGTACTTC. Its translation is CASSPSGASYEQYF.

The chain combines TRBV30 with TRBJ2-1; 8 bases agree with TRBD1. The CDR3 runs 13 residues. Per germline, CDR1 GTSNPN and CDR2 SVGIG (reference sequence). V was clipped by 2 bases and J by 9 bases; unmatched bases: 6. Written as DNA, the CDR3 is TGTGCCTGGAGTCGTGACAGGGGTACTGAGCAGTTCTTC. It codes for CAWSRDRGTEQFF.

The V gene is TRBV28, the J gene TRBJ2-2, with 9 nucleotides matching TRBD2. The CDR3 consists of 14 residues. Per the germline V gene, CDR1 is MDHEN and CDR2 is SYDVKM. With V trimmed by 3 bases and J by 6 bases, 2 bases remained unmatched. CDR3 region: CASSFAGGSGELFF. Here the CDR3 DNA reads TGTGCCAGCAGTTTCGCGGGAGGGTCCGGGGAGCTGTTTTTT.

The CDR3 bases are TGCGCCAGCAGTCAATCAGCTCAGCCCCAGCATTTT. Residues: CASSQSAQPQHF. The J gene is TRBJ1-5, the V gene TRBV23-1, with D hard to call. TRBV23-1 is assigned to the ORF class and has an uncertain function. This CDR3 spans 12 amino acids. The ends were cut back, 0 bases at V and 6 bases at J, with 3 bases in the middle.

The chain has TRBV11-3 and TRBJ2-1, with 9 bases identical to TRBD2. Germline V gene sequence: CDR1 SGHNT, CDR2 YENEEA. The CDR3 consists of 16 residues. V dropped 5 bases and J dropped 0; count of bases not matched to a gene: 5. In DNA form, the CDR3 reads TGTGCCAGCAGCCCTCTAGCGGGGAGCTCCTACAATGAGCAGTTCTTC. Translating gives CASSPLAGSSYNEQFF.

The chain links TRBV9 to TRBJ2-3; possible D gene TRBD1, 7 bases. CDR1 is SGDLS and CDR2 is YYNGEE in the germline V gene. CDR3 length: 15 amino acids. Between the trimmed V and J ends, which lost 1 base and 0 bases, there was a span of 9 bases. As DNA, the CDR3 is TGTGCCAGCAGCGTACAGGGGGGTAGCACAGATACGCAGTATTTT. It is translated as CASSVQGGSTDTQYF.

The genes are TRBV5-4 and TRBJ2-1; a possible D gene is TRBD1 (6 bases). Deletions cut 4 bases from V and 5 bases from J, with 13 bases between. This CDR3 region has 14 residues. In germline, CDR1 is SGHNT, CDR2 YYREEE (reference sequence). CDR3 nucleotide sequence: TGTGCCAGCAGCCCTGGGGGCGGTCACAATGAGCAGTTCTTC. This sequence encodes CASSPGGGHNEQFF.

This clone has a single count. V and J are TRBV18 and TRBJ2-1; D possibly corresponds to TRBD2 (5 bases). V dropped 2 bases and J dropped 9 bases, with 14 bases sitting between them. The length of the CDR3 is 14 residues. From germline, CDR1 is KGHSH and CDR2 LQKENI. The CDR3 region is CASSPGKGAVEQFF. The CDR3 region has the DNA TGTGCCAGCTCACCAGGGAAGGGAGCCGTTGAGCAGTTCTTC. Drawing the rest from reference TRBV18 and TRBJ2-1, the complete variable domain is NAGVMQNPRHLVRRRGQEARLRCSPMKGHSHVYWYRQLPEEGLKFMVYLQKENIIDESGMPKERFSAEFPKEGPSILRIQQVVRGDSAAYFCASSPGKGAVEQFFGPGTRLTVL.

The chain carries TRBV5-6 and TRBJ2-5, with D unresolved. CDR1 is SGHDT, CDR2 YYEEEE, per germline. The CDR3 covers 13 residues. V shed 4 bases and J shed 5 bases, with 12 bases lying between them. CDR3 sequence: CASSPRFGETQYF. The CDR3 nucleotides are TGTGCCAGCAGCCCGCGGTTCGGGGAGACCCAGTACTTC.

The chain combines TRBV10-2 with TRBJ2-1; perhaps TRBD2 as D (5 bases). The CDR3 is made up of 14 amino acids. V lost 2 bases, J lost 5 bases, and 10 bases lay in between. The V gene's germline CDR1 is WSHSY and CDR2 SAAADI. Here the CDR3 DNA reads TGCGCCAGCAGTGAGGGAGTCGGGAACAATGAGCAGTTCTTC. This codes for CASSEGVGNNEQFF.